The rows below give T cell receptor beta chains drawn from one sample of a study of CD4+ T cells in melanoma. The repertoire was sequenced with immunoSEQ multiplex PCR; TCRdb's copy has only in-frame clones and lacks some. Of tens of thousands of clones in the sample, about 70% were seen once. Sequencing was carried out using tumor tissue. The origin of the receptors is a human donor with melanoma. CDR3s include the opening cysteine and the closing phenylalanine or tryptophan. D genes are given only for firm matches. Only part of the rows carry a size: once, few, many, or a class if the clone is expanded.

CASSSRTGRDYGYTF	TGTGCCAGCAGTTCGAGGACAGGGAGGGACTATGGCTACACCTTC	TRBV27	TRBJ1-2	TRBD1	NA
CASSRGTGYEKLFF	TGTGCCAGCAGCCGCGGGACAGGCTATGAAAAACTGTTTTTT	TRBV16	TRBJ1-4	TRBD1	medium-sized
CASSDGYNEQFF	TGTGCCAGCAGTGACGGTTACAATGAGCAGTTCTTC	TRBV2	TRBJ2-1	NA	NA
CAISESVGTAGGAFF	TGTGCCATCAGTGAGTCCGTCGGGACAGCAGGCGGAGCTTTCTTT	TRBV10-3	TRBJ1-1	TRBD1	NA
CASSLRWGVNYGYTF	TGTGCCAGCAGCTTGAGGTGGGGGGTCAACTATGGCTACACCTTC	TRBV5-6	TRBJ1-2	NA	NA
CASSLDREQYF	TGTGCCAGCAGTTTGGACAGAGAGCAGTACTTC	TRBV6-6	TRBJ2-7	NA	NA
CASSLSPVSQPQHF	TGTGCCAGCAGTTTATCCCCCGTCAGTCAGCCCCAGCATTTT	TRBV6-5	TRBJ1-5	NA	NA
CASSLQQGGYNEQFF	TGTGCCAGCAGCTTACAACAGGGGGGATACAATGAGCAGTTCTTC	TRBV7-3	TRBJ2-1	TRBD1	NA
CASSESGQQETQYF	TGCGCCAGCAGCGAATCAGGGCAGCAAGAGACCCAGTACTTC	TRBV5-1	TRBJ2-5	NA	few
CASSYAGTIYEQYF	TGTGCCAGCAGTTACGCGGGGACAATCTACGAGCAGTACTTC	TRBV6-6	TRBJ2-7	NA	NA
CASSLGQSYAYEQYF	TGTGCCAGCAGCTTAGGTCAGTCTTATGCCTACGAGCAGTACTTC	TRBV7-1	TRBJ2-7	NA	NA
CASSLGYIGTDTQYF	TGTGCCAGCAGCTTGGGGTATATAGGTACAGATACGCAGTATTTT	TRBV4-2	TRBJ2-3	NA	NA
CASLGGYGYTF	TGTGCCAGCCTAGGGGGTTATGGCTACACCTTC	TRBV6-1	TRBJ1-2	NA	NA
CASSSLDLPGTTVGSYNEQFF	TGTGCCAGCAGTTCCCTCGACCTCCCGGGGACTACCGTCGGCTCCTACAATGAGCAGTTCTTC	TRBV27	TRBJ2-1	TRBD2	NA
CASSKVASSNTGELFF	TGTGCCAGCAGCAAAGTGGCTAGCTCAAACACCGGGGAGCTGTTTTTT	TRBV21-1	TRBJ2-2	NA	few
CASWTNSGFSYEQYF	TGTGCCAGCTGGACCAATAGCGGGTTTTCCTACGAGCAGTACTTC	TRBV21-1	TRBJ2-7	NA	NA
CASSLYNEQFF	TGTGCCAGCAGTTTATACAATGAGCAGTTCTTC	TRBV28	TRBJ2-1	NA	few
CASSVAPISGGMDYEQYF	TGTGCCAGCAGCGTAGCCCCAATATCAGGGGGTATGGACTACGAGCAGTACTTC	TRBV9	TRBJ2-7	TRBD1	NA
CASRLTGGGYEQYF	TGTGCCAGCCGTCTAACAGGGGGTGGATACGAGCAGTACTTC	TRBV7-2	TRBJ2-7	TRBD1	few
CASSLGEYNSPLHF	TGTGCCAGCTCCCTGGGGGAATACAATTCACCCCTCCACTTT	TRBV6-6	TRBJ1-6	NA	many
CASSLPTQGADLTQETQYF	TGTGCCAGCAGCTTGCCGACCCAGGGGGCCGACTTAACCCAAGAGACCCAGTACTTC	TRBV7-9	TRBJ2-5	TRBD1	NA
CASSLGGGWTEAFF	TGTGCCAGCAGCTTAGGCGGGGGCTGGACTGAAGCTTTCTTT	TRBV7-2	TRBJ1-1	NA	NA
CASMAGGLYGYTF	TGTGCCAGCATGGCGGGGGGGCTCTATGGCTACACCTTC	TRBV2	TRBJ1-2	NA	NA
CASSSRLAGGTDTQYF	TGTGCCAGCAGCTCTCGACTAGCGGGGGGTACAGATACGCAGTATTTT	TRBV7-6	TRBJ2-3	TRBD2	NA
CASSHWTANYGYTF	TGCGCCAGCAGCCACTGGACAGCAAACTATGGCTACACCTTC	TRBV4-1	TRBJ1-2	NA	NA
CASSVDILGGTEAFF	TGTGCCAGCAGCGTAGACATCCTGGGGGGCACTGAAGCTTTCTTT	TRBV9	TRBJ1-1	NA	NA
CASRPSGQPSTDTQYF	TGTGCCAGTAGACCCTCGGGACAACCCTCTACAGATACGCAGTATTTT	TRBV19	TRBJ2-3	NA	NA
CASSTRVSGGLHRSYNEQFF	TGTGCCAGCAGCACCCGGGTTAGCGGGGGCCTTCACCGCTCCTACAATGAGCAGTTCTTC	TRBV9	TRBJ2-1	TRBD2	once